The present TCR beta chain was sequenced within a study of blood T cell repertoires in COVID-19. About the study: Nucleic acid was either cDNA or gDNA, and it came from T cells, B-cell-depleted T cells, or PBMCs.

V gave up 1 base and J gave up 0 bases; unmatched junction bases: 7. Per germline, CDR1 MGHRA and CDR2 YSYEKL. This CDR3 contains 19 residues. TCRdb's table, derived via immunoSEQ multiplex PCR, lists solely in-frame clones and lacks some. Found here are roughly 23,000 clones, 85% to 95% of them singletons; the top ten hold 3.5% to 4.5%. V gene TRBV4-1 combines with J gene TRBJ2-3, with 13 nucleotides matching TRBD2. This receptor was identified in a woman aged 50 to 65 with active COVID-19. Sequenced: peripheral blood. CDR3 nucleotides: TGCGCCAGCAGCCAAGGACTAGCGGGAGGTATGGGAAGCACAGATACGCAGTATTTT. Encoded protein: CASSQGLAGGMGSTDTQYF.